The 27 T cell receptor beta chains in this list originate from one sample, sequenced in a study of control samples from healthy donors and cancer patients. Libraries were prepared by immunoSEQ multiplex PCR; TCRdb keeps only in-frame clonotypes and omits some of them. The sample carries roughly 450,000 clones, about 93% recorded once. The source material was PBMCs. Source of these receptors: a middle-aged man with head and neck cancer.

V and J are TRBV9 and TRBJ2-2; D is unclear. Per the germline V gene, CDR1 is SGDLS and CDR2 is YYNGEE. The CDR3 contains 16 residues. Trimming removed 0 bases from V and 0 bases from J, with 9 bases in between. CDR3 region: CASSVVRQANTGELFF. CDR3 nucleotide sequence: TGTGCCAGCAGCGTAGTCCGGCAGGCGAACACCGGGGAGCTGTTTTTT.

The chain links TRBV6-2 or TRBV6-3 to TRBJ2-3; 7 bases line up with TRBD2. CDR1 is MNHEY and CDR2 is SVGEGT in the germline V gene. V lost 2 bases, J lost 0 bases, and 8 bases stayed unmatched. This CDR3 has 17 residues. The CDR3 region is CASSYKASGSSTDTQYF. The CDR3, as DNA: TGTGCCAGCAGTTACAAGGCTAGCGGCTCTAGCACAGATACGCAGTATTTT.

The chain links TRBV30 to TRBJ2-1; a possible D gene is TRBD2 (6 bases). Per germline, CDR1 GTSNPN and CDR2 SVGIG (reference sequence). V was cut by 4 bases and J by 6 bases, with 19 bases left in between. The CDR3 runs to 15 residues. The CDR3: CAWKVGSGPGNEQFF. The DNA for the CDR3 is TGTGCCTGGAAGGTGGGTAGCGGCCCGGGCAATGAGCAGTTCTTC.

The chain recombines TRBV11-2 with TRBJ2-5, with D possibly being TRBD1 or TRBD2 (5 bases each). The CDR3 is 16 amino acids. Trimming removed 0 bases from V and 2 bases from J, with 13 bases in between. Per germline, CDR1 SGHAT and CDR2 FQNNGV. The CDR3 region has the DNA TGTGCCAGCAGCTTAGATCCGGGGCTCCGACAAGAGACCCAGTACTTC. As protein: CASSLDPGLRQETQYF. Based on the CDR3 plus reference TRBV11-2 and TRBJ2-5, the full variable domain is EAGVAQSPRYKIIEKRQSVAFWCNPISGHATLYWYQQILGQGPKLLIQFQNNGVVDDSQLPKDRFSAERLKGVDSTLKIQPAKLEDSAVYLCASSLDPGLRQETQYFGPGTRLLVL.

This chain connects TRBV14 to TRBJ2-5; a weak D match, TRBD1 (6 bases). Germline V gene sequence: CDR1 SGHDN, CDR2 FVKESK. Trimming stripped 0 bases from V and 4 bases from J, with 9 bases between. This CDR3 comprises 14 residues. The CDR3 sequence: CASSQDSRGETQYF. Here the CDR3 DNA reads TGTGCCAGCAGCCAAGATTCCAGGGGAGAGACCCAGTACTTC.

J is TRBJ2-5 and V is TRBV5-1; TRBD2 is a possible D gene (5 bases). V lost 2 bases and J 5 bases, leaving 13 bases between the germline ends. The CDR3 runs to 14 residues. Germline assignment: CDR1 SGHRS and CDR2 YFSETQ. This CDR3 is CASSFGLQGETQYF. CDR3 coding DNA: TGCGCCAGCAGCTTTGGACTCCAAGGGGAGACCCAGTACTTC.

The rearrangement links TRBV2 to TRBJ2-7, with 11 bases fitting TRBD2. V lost 4 bases, J lost 0 bases, and 8 bases stayed unmatched. This CDR3 spans 17 amino acids. Looked up from germline, CDR1 is SNHLY and CDR2 is FYNNEI. The CDR3 loop reads CASSGTSGYHVSYEQYF. CDR3 nucleotide sequence: TGTGCCAGCAGTGGGACTAGCGGGTACCACGTCTCCTACGAGCAGTACTTC.

V and J are TRBV5-4 and TRBJ2-2, with 7 bases fitting TRBD1. The germline CDR1 and CDR2 sequences are SGHNT and YYREEE (reference sequence). J gave up 1 base and V 1 base, and 1 base lay outside the gene matches. The CDR3 loop spans 15 amino acids. CDR3 DNA sequence: TGTGCCAGCAGCTTGAGGGACAGGAACACCGGGGAGCTGTTTTTT. This sequence encodes CASSLRDRNTGELFF.

This chain links TRBV7-3 with TRBJ2-7, with D maybe TRBD2 (6 bases). Germline loops: CDR1 SGHTA, CDR2 FQGTGA. The CDR3 runs 14 residues. V lost 4 bases to trimming and J lost 5 bases, with 15 bases between them. The CDR3 sequence is CASSSGLFGDEQYF. In DNA form, the CDR3 reads TGTGCCAGCAGCTCAGGACTATTCGGAGACGAGCAGTACTTC.

The chain combines TRBV28 with TRBJ2-7; D might be TRBD1 (6 bases). Trimming removed 2 bases from V and 7 bases from J, with 12 bases in between. CDR1 MDHEN and CDR2 SYDVKM come from the germline V gene. The CDR3 is made up of 13 amino acids. CDR3 region: CASSLRGDREQYF. The CDR3 DNA reads TGTGCCAGCAGTTTAAGGGGTGACAGGGAGCAGTACTTC.

V is TRBV9 and J is TRBJ2-6, with no clear D. Looked up from germline, CDR1 is SGDLS and CDR2 is YYNGEE. The CDR3 extends over 13 amino acids. V lost 3 bases to trimming and J lost 5 bases, with 6 bases between them. The CDR3 reads CASSDSRANVLTF. CDR3 DNA: TGTGCCAGCAGCGACTCCCGGGCCAACGTCCTGACTTTC.

The chain carries TRBV18 and TRBJ1-1; no reliable D call. The CDR3 is 14 residues long. Germline assignment: CDR1 KGHSH and CDR2 LQKENI. Trimming removed 3 bases at V and 7 bases at J, with 15 bases between. As DNA, the CDR3 is TGTGCCAGCTCACCTAACATCGCGGAGGGTGAAGCTTTCTTT. Translated: CASSPNIAEGEAFF.

The CDR3 loop reads CASSVGQGRETQYF. The DNA for the CDR3 is TGTGCCAGTAGTGTAGGACAGGGTCGGGAGACCCAGTACTTC. The V gene is TRBV19, the J gene TRBJ2-5; TRBD1 aligns across 8 bases. The CDR3 extends over 14 amino acids. J was trimmed by 5 bases and V by 5 bases; bases with no gene match: 7. CDR1 is LNHDA, CDR2 SQIVND, per germline (reference sequence).

The CDR3 reads CASSYTSGGYHVEQYF. In DNA, the CDR3 is TGTGCCAGCAGCTATACTAGCGGGGGGTATCATGTCGAGCAGTACTTC. The chain couples TRBV28 to TRBJ2-7, with 12 bases identical to TRBD2. V gave up 6 bases and J gave up 6 bases; unmatched junction bases: 12. Germline-derived CDR1 and CDR2 are MDHEN and SYDVKM. The CDR3 is 16 residues long.

The genes are TRBV30 and TRBJ1-6; TRBD1 matches 7 bases. This CDR3 region has 14 residues. V trimming: 2 bases; J trimming: 11 bases; junction bases outside the gene matches: 9. The germline gives CDR1 GTSNPN, CDR2 SVGIG (reference sequence). CDR3 nucleotides: TGTGCCTGGAGTAGGGGACAGATGTTGGCACCCCTCCACTTT. It codes for CAWSRGQMLAPLHF.

The CDR3 region is CASSSTGRNYGYTF. Here the CDR3 DNA reads TGTGCCAGCAGCTCGACAGGAAGAAACTATGGCTACACCTTC. The gene calls are TRBV7-2 and TRBJ1-2; weak D call: TRBD1 (6 bases). Germline assignment: CDR1 SGHTA and CDR2 FQGNSA. Deletions cut 4 bases from V and 2 bases from J, with 11 bases between. This CDR3 region has 14 residues.

V usage is TRBV25-1 and J usage is TRBJ1-1, with 9 bases lining up with TRBD1. The trim removed 6 bases at V and 1 base at J, leaving 6 bases unmatched. Germline values: CDR1 MGHDK, CDR2 SYGVNS. This CDR3 has 15 amino acids. The CDR3 sequence: CASSGTGMGNTEAFF. The CDR3 DNA follows: TGTGCCAGCAGCGGGACAGGGATGGGGAACACTGAAGCTTTCTTT.

V and J are TRBV28 and TRBJ2-3; TRBD2 matches 14 bases. Looked up from germline, CDR1 is MDHEN and CDR2 is SYDVKM. With V trimmed by 4 bases and J by 6 bases, 6 bases remained unmatched. The CDR3 contains 16 residues. CDR3 loop: CASSSGLAGVPDTQYF. Here the CDR3 DNA reads TGTGCCAGCAGTTCGGGACTAGCGGGAGTTCCCGATACGCAGTATTTT.

This clone has a handful of counts. The chain is built from TRBV6-5 and TRBJ1-2, with 7 bases lining up with TRBD1. The V gene's germline CDR1 is MNHEY and CDR2 SVGAGI. The V segment lost 4 bases and the J segment 2 bases; nucleotides outside the gene matches: 4. The CDR3 contains 14 residues. The CDR3 DNA reads as TGTGCCAGCAGTTCTGACAGGGTGAACTATGGCTACACCTTC. Protein sequence: CASSSDRVNYGYTF.

The rearrangement links TRBV6-6 to TRBJ2-7, with 7 bases fitting TRBD1. V lost 0 bases, J lost 2 bases, and 4 bases stayed unmatched. The germline V gene has CDR1 MNHNY and CDR2 SVGAGI (reference sequence). CDR3 length: 15 amino acids. CDR3 DNA sequence: TGTGCCAGCAGTTACTCGGGACAGACCACCTACGAGCAGTACTTC. It is translated as CASSYSGQTTYEQYF.

This chain uses TRBV4-2 with TRBJ2-3; 9 bases are a match to TRBD1. This CDR3 region has 15 residues. CDR1 and CDR2 from the germline V gene are LGHNA and YNFKEQ. Trimming removed 5 bases from V and 3 bases from J; junction bases left unmatched: 6. The CDR3 reads CASSDDRGGTDTQYF. The DNA for the CDR3 is TGTGCCAGCAGCGATGACAGGGGGGGGACAGATACGCAGTATTTT.

The chain combines TRBV4-2 with TRBJ2-3; 7 bases agree with TRBD2. This CDR3 is 16 amino acids long. J was trimmed by 1 base and V by 2 bases; bases with no gene match: 6. Germline V gives CDR1 LGHNA, CDR2 YNFKEQ. The CDR3 sequence: CASSQLLAGGTDTQYF. The DNA for the CDR3 is TGTGCCAGCAGCCAACTGCTGGCGGGAGGCACAGATACGCAGTATTTT.

The chain recombines TRBV2 with TRBJ1-2; TRBD1 aligns across 7 bases. This CDR3 spans 15 amino acids. With 5 bases clipped from V and 8 bases from J, the junction kept 14 bases outside the gene matches. CDR1 is SNHLY, CDR2 FYNNEI, per germline. This CDR3 reads CASSSPQGPTKGYTF. The DNA of the CDR3 is TGTGCCAGCAGTTCGCCACAGGGGCCTACTAAAGGCTACACCTTC.

This clone was seen only a few times. The chain recombines TRBV7-9 with TRBJ1-4; D is unresolved. Trimming shortened V by 5 bases and J by 5 bases, and 12 bases separated the two germline ends. CDR1 and CDR2 (germline): SEHNR, FQNEAQ (reference sequence). The CDR3 has 14 amino acids. The CDR3 here is CASSRERANEKLFF. Written as DNA, the CDR3 is TGTGCCAGCAGCCGCGAGAGGGCAAATGAAAAACTGTTTTTT.

This chain connects TRBV7-8 to TRBJ1-5, with D possibly being TRBD1 (6 bases). Germline CDR1 SGHVS, CDR2 FQNEAQ. The CDR3 sequence is 15 residues long. V was trimmed by 4 bases and J by 5 bases, leaving 15 bases between them. The CDR3 is CASSSQGRPDQPQHF. CDR3 sequence (DNA): TGTGCCAGCAGCTCACAGGGACGGCCCGATCAGCCCCAGCATTTT.

The V and J genes are TRBV5-1 and TRBJ2-7; 8 bases are shared with TRBD1. The CDR3 is 15 amino acids. Germline CDR1 is SGHRS and CDR2 is YFSETQ. V gave up 3 bases and J gave up 1 base; unmatched junction bases: 6. The CDR3 nucleotides read TGCGCCAGCAGCTACGACAGGGGACCATCCTACGAGCAGTACTTC. This gives the protein CASSYDRGPSYEQYF.

The chain links TRBV4-1 to TRBJ2-3; tentative D call: TRBD2 (6 bases). CDR1 and CDR2 from the germline V gene are MGHRA and YSYEKL. This CDR3 has 16 amino acids. Trimming pared 1 base from V and 3 bases from J, leaving 14 bases between. CDR3 in DNA: TGCGCCAGCAGCCAAGTAAGGGGAGGAGGGACAGATACGCAGTATTTT. Protein product: CASSQVRGGGTDTQYF.